What follows are 9 T cell receptor beta chains derived from one specimen sequenced in a study of chemoradiotherapy in HPV16-positive cancers. The repertoire was sequenced with immunoSEQ multiplex PCR; TCRdb's copy has only in-frame clones and lacks some. The sample carries about 25,000 clones, 90% to 95% recorded once. Sequences were derived from blood, sampled from a patient who underwent chemoradiotherapy. The origin of the receptors is a human donor with HPV-associated anogenital cancer.

V gene TRBV6-6 combines with J gene TRBJ2-5, with D hard to call. V shed 6 bases and J shed 5 bases, with 10 bases lying between them. This CDR3 comprises 12 residues. Germline assignment: CDR1 MNHNY and CDR2 SVGAGI (reference sequence). CDR3 sequence reads: CASSGGSETQYF. As DNA, the CDR3 is TGTGCCAGCAGCGGTGGGTCTGAGACCCAGTACTTC.

The J gene is TRBJ2-2, the V gene TRBV9, with D possibly called TRBD1 or TRBD2 (6 bases each). With 4 bases removed from V and 5 bases from J, the gap between germline ends came to 18 bases. The length of the CDR3 is 16 residues. Germline values: CDR1 SGDLS, CDR2 YYNGEE. DNA for the CDR3: TGTGCCAGCAGCACAGATTGGGGGGCCGGGACCGGGGAGCTGTTTTTT. Translation: CASSTDWGAGTGELFF. The full variable domain, rest sourced from reference TRBV9 and TRBJ2-2, is DSGVTQTPKHLITATGQRVTLRCSPRSGDLSVYWYQQSLDQGLQFLIQYYNGEERAKGNILERFSAQQFPDLHSELNLSSLELGDSALYFCASSTDWGAGTGELFFGEGSRLTVL.

The rearrangement uses TRBV6-5 and TRBJ1-1; tentatively, D is TRBD1 (5 bases). Trimming pared 4 bases from V and 4 bases from J, leaving 16 bases between. This CDR3 has 15 amino acids. Germline V CDR1 and CDR2: MNHEY, SVGAGI. Here the CDR3 DNA reads TGTGCCAGCAGTTTGGGGCCTGGGGTGAGCACTGAAGCTTTCTTT. Translating gives CASSLGPGVSTEAFF.

The V call is TRBV5-4, the J call TRBJ1-1; unclear D gene. The CDR3 totals 15 residues. Germline-derived CDR1 and CDR2 are SGHNT and YYREEE (reference sequence). V lost 0 bases and J lost 2, with 11 bases in between. CDR3: CASSLGVSRNTEAFF. The CDR3 coding sequence is TGTGCCAGCAGCTTGGGTGTTTCCAGAAACACTGAAGCTTTCTTT.

The V and J genes are TRBV19 and TRBJ1-5, with 8 bases aligning to TRBD1. With 5 bases clipped from V and 11 bases from J, the junction kept 26 bases outside the gene matches. The CDR3 extends over 19 amino acids. The germline V gene has CDR1 LNHDA and CDR2 SQIVND (reference sequence). The CDR3 reads CASSLPASPTGERVLAQHF. The DNA for the CDR3 is TGTGCCAGTAGTTTACCGGCCAGCCCGACAGGGGAGAGGGTATTGGCCCAGCATTTT.

J is TRBJ2-3 and V is TRBV7-9, with D perhaps TRBD2 (5 bases). Germline V gives CDR1 SEHNR, CDR2 FQNEAQ (reference sequence). V was trimmed by 0 bases and J by 2 bases, leaving 12 bases between them. The CDR3 has 16 residues. The CDR3 bases are TGTGCCAGCAGCTTAGCGAGGGCCCCAGACACAGATACGCAGTATTTT. Residues: CASSLARAPDTDTQYF.

V gene TRBV6-1 combines with J gene TRBJ1-6, with TRBD1 as a possible D gene (5 bases). V lost 7 bases, J lost 9 bases, and 16 bases lay in between. This CDR3 has 14 amino acids. Germline CDR1 and CDR2: MNHNS and SASEGT. CDR3 region: CASTVGTGGSPLHF. The CDR3 coding sequence is TGTGCCAGCACGGTCGGCACTGGGGGTTCACCCCTCCACTTT.

This chain links TRBV11-2 with TRBJ2-1; D remains unclear. The V and J ends lost 4 bases and 0 bases respectively, with 7 bases between them. The length of the CDR3 is 14 residues. Germline V lookup: CDR1 SGHAT, CDR2 FQNNGV. CDR3 region: CASSYDGSYNEQFF. The DNA for the CDR3 is TGTGCCAGCAGCTACGACGGCTCCTACAATGAGCAGTTCTTC.

V is TRBV5-4 and J is TRBJ1-1; no clear D gene. V gave up 2 bases and J gave up 6 bases, with 8 bases separating them. The CDR3 has 12 amino acids. Germline assignment: CDR1 SGHNT and CDR2 YYREEE (reference sequence). Here the CDR3 reads CASSLANSEAFF. CDR3 DNA: TGTGCCAGCAGCTTAGCAAATTCTGAAGCTTTCTTT.